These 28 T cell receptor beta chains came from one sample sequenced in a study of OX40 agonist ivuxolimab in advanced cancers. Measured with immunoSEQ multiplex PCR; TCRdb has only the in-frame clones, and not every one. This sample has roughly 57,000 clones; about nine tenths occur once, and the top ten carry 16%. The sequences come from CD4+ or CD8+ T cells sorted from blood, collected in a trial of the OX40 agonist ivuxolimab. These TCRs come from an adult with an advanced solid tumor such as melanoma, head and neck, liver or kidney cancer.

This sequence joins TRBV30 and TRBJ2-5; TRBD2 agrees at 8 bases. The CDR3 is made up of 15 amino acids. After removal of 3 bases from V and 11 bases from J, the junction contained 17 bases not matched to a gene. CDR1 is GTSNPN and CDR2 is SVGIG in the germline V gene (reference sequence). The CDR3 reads CAWSPGGGRPGEQYF. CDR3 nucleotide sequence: TGTGCCTGGAGCCCAGGAGGCGGGAGGCCGGGGGAGCAGTACTTC.

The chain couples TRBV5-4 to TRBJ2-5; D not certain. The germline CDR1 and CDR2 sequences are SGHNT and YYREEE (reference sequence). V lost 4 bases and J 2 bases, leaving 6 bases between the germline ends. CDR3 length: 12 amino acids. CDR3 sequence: CASSHIQETQYF. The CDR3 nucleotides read TGTGCCAGCAGCCACATACAAGAGACCCAGTACTTC.

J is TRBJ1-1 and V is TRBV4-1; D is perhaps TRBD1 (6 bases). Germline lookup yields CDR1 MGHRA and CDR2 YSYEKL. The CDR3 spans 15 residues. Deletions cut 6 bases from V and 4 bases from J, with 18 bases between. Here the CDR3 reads CASSQQTRGGTEAFF. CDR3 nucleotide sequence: TGCGCCAGCAGTCAGCAAACCAGGGGTGGCACTGAAGCTTTCTTT.

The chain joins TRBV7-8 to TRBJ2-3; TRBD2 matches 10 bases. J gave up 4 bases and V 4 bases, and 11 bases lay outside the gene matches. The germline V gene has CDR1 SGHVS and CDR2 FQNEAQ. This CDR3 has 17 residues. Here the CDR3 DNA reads TGTGCCAGCAGCTCGAAAAGCGGGAGGGCCTTATCAGATACGCAGTATTTT. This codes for CASSSKSGRALSDTQYF.

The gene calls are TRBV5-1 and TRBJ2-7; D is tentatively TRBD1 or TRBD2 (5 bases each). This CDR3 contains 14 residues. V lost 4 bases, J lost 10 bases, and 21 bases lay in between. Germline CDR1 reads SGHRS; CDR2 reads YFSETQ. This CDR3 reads CASSQDWGRGGQYF. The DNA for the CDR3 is TGCGCCAGCAGCCAGGATTGGGGCAGAGGAGGACAGTACTTC. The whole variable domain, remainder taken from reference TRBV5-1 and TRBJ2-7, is KAGVTQTPRYLIKTRGQQVTLSCSPISGHRSVSWYQQTPGQGLQFLFEYFSETQRNKGNFPGRFSGRQFSNSRSEMNVSTLELGDSALYLCASSQDWGRGGQYFGPGTRLTVT.

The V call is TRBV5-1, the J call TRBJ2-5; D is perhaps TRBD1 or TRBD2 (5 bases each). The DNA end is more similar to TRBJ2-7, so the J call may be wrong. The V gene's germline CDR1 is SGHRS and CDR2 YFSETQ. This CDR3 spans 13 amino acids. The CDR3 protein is CASSARDLSEQYF. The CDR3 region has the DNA TGCGCCAGCAGCGCCCGGGACCTCAGCGAGCAGTACTTC.

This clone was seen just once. In nucleotides, the CDR3 is TGTGCAAGTCGCTTGGGTGGCAAAAGCTACAATGAGCAGTTCTTC. Translated: CASRLGGKSYNEQFF. The chain carries TRBV12-2 and TRBJ2-1. TRBV12-2 is a pseudogene locus. The CDR3 extends over 15 amino acids.

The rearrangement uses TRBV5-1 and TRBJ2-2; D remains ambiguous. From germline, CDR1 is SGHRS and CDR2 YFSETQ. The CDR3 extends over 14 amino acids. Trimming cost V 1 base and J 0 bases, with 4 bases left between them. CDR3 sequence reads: CASSLYANTGELFF. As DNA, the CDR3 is TGCGCCAGCAGCTTGTACGCGAACACCGGGGAGCTGTTTTTT. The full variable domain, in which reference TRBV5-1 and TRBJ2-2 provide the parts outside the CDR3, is KAGVTQTPRYLIKTRGQQVTLSCSPISGHRSVSWYQQTPGQGLQFLFEYFSETQRNKGNFPGRFSGRQFSNSRSEMNVSTLELGDSALYLCASSLYANTGELFFGEGSRLTVL.

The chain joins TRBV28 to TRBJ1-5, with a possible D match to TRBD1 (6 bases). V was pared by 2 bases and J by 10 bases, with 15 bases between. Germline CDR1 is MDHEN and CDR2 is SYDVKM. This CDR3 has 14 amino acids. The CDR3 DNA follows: TGTGCCAGCAGTTTAGGGGGCTCGTGGGACCCCCAGCATTTT. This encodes CASSLGGSWDPQHF.

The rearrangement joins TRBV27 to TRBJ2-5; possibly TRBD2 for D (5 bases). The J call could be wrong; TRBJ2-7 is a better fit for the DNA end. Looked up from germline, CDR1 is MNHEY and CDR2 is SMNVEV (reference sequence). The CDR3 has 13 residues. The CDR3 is CASSSVSGSEQYF. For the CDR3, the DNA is TGTGCCAGCAGTTCGGTCTCGGGGAGCGAGCAGTACTTC.

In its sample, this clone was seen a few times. CDR3 DNA: TGTGCCAGCAGCTTGGCAGGGAACACTGAAGCTTTCTTT. Its translation is CASSLAGNTEAFF. The chain recombines TRBV5-4 with TRBJ1-1; D remains unclear. CDR1 SGHNT and CDR2 YYREEE come from the germline V gene (reference sequence). Between the trimmed V and J ends, which lost 0 bases and 1 base, there was a span of 4 bases. The length of the CDR3 is 13 residues.

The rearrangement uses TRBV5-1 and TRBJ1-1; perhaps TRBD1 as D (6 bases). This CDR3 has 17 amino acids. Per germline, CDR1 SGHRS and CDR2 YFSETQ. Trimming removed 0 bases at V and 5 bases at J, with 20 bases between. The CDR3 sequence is CASSLGWTVGRGTEAFF. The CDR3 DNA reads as TGCGCCAGCAGCTTGGGTTGGACAGTTGGGCGTGGGACTGAAGCTTTCTTT.

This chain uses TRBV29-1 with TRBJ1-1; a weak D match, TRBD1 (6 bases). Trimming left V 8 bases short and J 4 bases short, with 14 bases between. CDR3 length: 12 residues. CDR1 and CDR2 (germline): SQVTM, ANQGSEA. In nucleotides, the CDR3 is TGCAGCTACCGAAGGGGGACCACTGAAGCTTTCTTT. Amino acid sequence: CSYRRGTTEAFF.

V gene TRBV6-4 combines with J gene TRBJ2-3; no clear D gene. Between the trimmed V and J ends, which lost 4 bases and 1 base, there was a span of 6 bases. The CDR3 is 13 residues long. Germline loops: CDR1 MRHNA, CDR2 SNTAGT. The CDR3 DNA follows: TGTGCCAGCAGTGCAAGCGGCACAGATACGCAGTATTTT. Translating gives CASSASGTDTQYF.

The CDR3 coding sequence is TGTGCCAGCAGCGTAGCCGGGGAGAGCAATCAGCCCCAGCATTTT. Its protein product is CASSVAGESNQPQHF. J is TRBJ1-5 and V is TRBV9; D is unclear. Germline V lookup: CDR1 SGDLS, CDR2 YYNGEE. This CDR3 region has 15 residues. Trimming removed 0 bases at V and 1 base at J, with 8 bases between.

CDR3 nucleotide sequence: TGTGCCTGGGGGACTAGCGGGAGAAATGAGCAGTTCTTC. It encodes CAWGTSGRNEQFF. This chain links TRBV30 with TRBJ2-1; 14 positions agree with TRBD2. The CDR3 spans 13 residues. Germline trimming cut 5 bases from V and 7 bases from J; bases unmatched to any gene: 1. Germline V gene data show CDR1 as GTSNPN and CDR2 as SVGIG (reference sequence).

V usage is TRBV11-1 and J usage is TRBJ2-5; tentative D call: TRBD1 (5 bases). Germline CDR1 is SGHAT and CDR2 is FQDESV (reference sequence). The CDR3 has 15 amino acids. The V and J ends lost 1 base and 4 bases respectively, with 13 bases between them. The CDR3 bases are TGTGCCAGCAGCTTAGGCCAGGGAATATCAGAGACCCAGTACTTC. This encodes CASSLGQGISETQYF.

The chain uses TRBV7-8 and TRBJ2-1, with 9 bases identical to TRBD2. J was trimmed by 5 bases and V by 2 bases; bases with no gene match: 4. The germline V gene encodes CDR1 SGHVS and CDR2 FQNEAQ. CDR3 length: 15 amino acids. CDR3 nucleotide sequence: TGTGCCAGCAGCTTATCGGGACTAGCTAACAATGAGCAGTTCTTC. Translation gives CASSLSGLANNEQFF.

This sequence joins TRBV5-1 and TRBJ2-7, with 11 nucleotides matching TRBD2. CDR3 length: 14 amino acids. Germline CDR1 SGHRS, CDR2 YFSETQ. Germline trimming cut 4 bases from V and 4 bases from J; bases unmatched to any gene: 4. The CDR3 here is CASSPGTSGYEQYF. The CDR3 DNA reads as TGCGCCAGCAGCCCTGGGACTAGCGGATACGAGCAGTACTTC.

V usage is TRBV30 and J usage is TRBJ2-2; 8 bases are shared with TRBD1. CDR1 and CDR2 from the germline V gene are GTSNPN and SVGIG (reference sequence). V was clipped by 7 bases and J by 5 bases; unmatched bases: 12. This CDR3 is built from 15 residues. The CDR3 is CAYQSWTGRTGELFF. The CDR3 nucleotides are TGTGCCTACCAGTCCTGGACAGGGAGGACCGGGGAGCTGTTTTTT.

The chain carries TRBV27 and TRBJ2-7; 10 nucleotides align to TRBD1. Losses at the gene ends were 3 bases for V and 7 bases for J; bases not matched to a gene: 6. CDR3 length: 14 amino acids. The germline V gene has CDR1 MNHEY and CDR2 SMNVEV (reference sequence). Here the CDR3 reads CASSFGTGVREQYF. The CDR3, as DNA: TGTGCCAGCAGTTTTGGGACAGGGGTAAGAGAGCAGTACTTC.

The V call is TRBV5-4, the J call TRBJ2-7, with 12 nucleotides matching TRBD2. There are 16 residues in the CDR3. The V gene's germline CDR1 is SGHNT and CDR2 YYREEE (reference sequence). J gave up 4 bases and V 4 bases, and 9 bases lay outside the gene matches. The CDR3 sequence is CASSLPATSGSYEQYF. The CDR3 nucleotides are TGTGCCAGCAGCCTACCAGCGACTAGCGGGAGTTACGAGCAGTACTTC. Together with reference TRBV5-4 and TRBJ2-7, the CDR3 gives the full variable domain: ETGVTQSPTHLIKTRGQQVTLRCSSQSGHNTVSWYQQALGQGPQFIFQYYREEENGRGNFPPRFSGLQFPNYSSELNVNALELDDSALYLCASSLPATSGSYEQYFGPGTRLTVT.

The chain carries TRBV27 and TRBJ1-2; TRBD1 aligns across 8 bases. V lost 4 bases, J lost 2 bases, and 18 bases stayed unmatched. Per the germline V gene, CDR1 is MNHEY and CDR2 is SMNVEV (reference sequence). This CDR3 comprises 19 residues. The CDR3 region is CASSSTPGRDRGSNYGYTF. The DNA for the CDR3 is TGTGCCAGCAGTTCGACCCCGGGGCGAGACAGGGGAAGCAACTATGGCTACACCTTC.

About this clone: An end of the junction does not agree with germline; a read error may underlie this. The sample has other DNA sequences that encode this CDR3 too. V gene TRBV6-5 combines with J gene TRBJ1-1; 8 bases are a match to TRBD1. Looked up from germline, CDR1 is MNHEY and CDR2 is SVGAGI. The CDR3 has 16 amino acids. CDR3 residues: CASSSPGQATNTEAFF. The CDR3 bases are TGTGCCAGTAGTTCTCCGGGACAGGCGACGAACACTGAAGCTTTCTTT.

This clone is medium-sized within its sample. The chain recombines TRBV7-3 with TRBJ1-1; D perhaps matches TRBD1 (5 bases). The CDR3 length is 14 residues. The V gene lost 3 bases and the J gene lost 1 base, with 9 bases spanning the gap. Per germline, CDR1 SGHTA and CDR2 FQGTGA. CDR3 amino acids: CASSFNGQNTEAFF. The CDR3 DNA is TGTGCCAGCAGCTTCAATGGACAGAACACTGAAGCTTTCTTT. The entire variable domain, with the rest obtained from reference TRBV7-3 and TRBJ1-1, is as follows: GAGVSQTPSNKVTEKGKYVELRCDPISGHTALYWYRQSLGQGPEFLIYFQGTGAADDSGLPNDRFFAVRPEGSVSTLKIQRTERGDSAVYLCASSFNGQNTEAFFGQGTRLTVV.

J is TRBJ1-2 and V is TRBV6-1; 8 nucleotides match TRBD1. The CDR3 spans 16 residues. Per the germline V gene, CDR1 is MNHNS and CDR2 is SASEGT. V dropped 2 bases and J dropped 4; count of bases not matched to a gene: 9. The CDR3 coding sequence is TGTGCCAGCAGTGAAACGACAGGGGCCCCAATCTATGGCTACACCTTC. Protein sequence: CASSETTGAPIYGYTF.

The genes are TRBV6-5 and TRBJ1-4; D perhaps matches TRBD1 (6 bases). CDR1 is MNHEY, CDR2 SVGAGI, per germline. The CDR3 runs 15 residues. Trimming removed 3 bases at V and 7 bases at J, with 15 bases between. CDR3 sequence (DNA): TGTGCCAGCAGTTATTCCCACAGGGCCGGTGAAAAACTGTTTTTT. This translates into CASSYSHRAGEKLFF.

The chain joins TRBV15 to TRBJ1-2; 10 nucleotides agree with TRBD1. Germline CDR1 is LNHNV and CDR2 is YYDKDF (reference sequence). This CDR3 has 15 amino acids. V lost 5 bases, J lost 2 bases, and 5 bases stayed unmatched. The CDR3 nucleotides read TGTGCCACCAGCGGGGGACAGGGGATCAACTATGGCTACACCTTC. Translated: CATSGGQGINYGYTF.